This T cell receptor (beta chain) came from a study of shared clonotypes between healthy human individuals (TCRdb year 2020). Looking at the study overall: The cohort comprised two women and a few men aged 18 to 49 years. For each donor, three plates each were used for CD4 naive and CD4 memory, two plates were used for CD8 naive, and one plate was used for CD8 memory. The study deeply sequenced blood TCR repertoires of five healthy adults to estimate repertoire size and the extent of clonotype sharing between individuals. To increase sequencing depth and limit assay-specific biases, TCR repertoire library preparation and sequencing were carried out by different laboratories using diverse techniques. Between about 0.9 and 9 billion PBMCs per donor were obtained by leukapheresis.

The donors were healthy, HIV-negative adults with no recently reported acute infections or vaccinations. Every donor was a Caucasian adult residing in Nashville, Tennessee, USA. CD4+ T cells were enriched through magnetic negative selection, after which naive cells were positively selected on CD45RA and the remaining negative fraction served as the memory subset. Blood was obtained by leukapheresis, after which PBMCs were separated by Ficoll-Histopaque density gradient centrifugation and cryopreserved in liquid nitrogen vapor phase. Analytical flow cytometry was used to check the purity and quantity of every magnetically sorted T cell population. Genomic DNA was isolated from each sorted fraction and quantified by UV absorbance on a Nanodrop 2000c. As to this clone: The target of this receptor is not known. There are no base qualities to consult, and no much larger clone falls within one base.

Using the deep immunoSEQ assay, multiplex PCR amplified TCR CDR3 regions from genomic DNA. Extracted genomic DNA from each cell subset was distributed evenly across all wells of several immunoSEQ 96-well plates, and each plate was treated as a replicate. For sorted subsets, around 200 ng genomic DNA, equal to tens of thousands of T cell genomes, was loaded into each replicate PCR. Purified libraries were measured with a Qubit 3.0 fluorometer, size-checked on a Bioanalyzer 2100, and measured again with the KAPA Library Quantification kit. Every immunoSEQ 96-well plate was sequenced on a separate single-read 150-cycle Illumina NextSeq 550 flow cell. The original pipeline was this. The immunoSEQ output contained only junctional sequences without quality scores, so filtering could not match that applied to full-length reads. Sequences were annotated with PyIR, a Python wrapper for IgBLAST v1.9, and V/J genes and CDR3 were assigned using IMGT germline references. Any read was removed if the V/J assignment was weak (E-value above 1e-6), the CDR3 was missing, or the read contained stop codons, out-of-frame junctions, or ambiguous translated residues. A V3J clonotype was defined by an identical inferred V gene, J gene, and CDR3 amino acid sequence. Percentage overlap between repertoires was computed as shared unique clonotypes divided by the size of the smaller repertoire. Repertoire richness was assessed with RTK rarefaction, the Chao1 estimator, and Recon v2.1 estimates of unobserved clonotypes. Generation probabilities for all TCRbeta clonotypes obtained by the gDNA method from a few donors were computed using OLGA. TCRdb limited this immuneACCESS table to in-frame rearrangements with V and J called. A share of clones is missing; checked studies link under half to unresolved V genes, and the rest is unexplained. Clonal size and the V and J genes are those of that table, whereas D and trimming came from the DNA. Here the sample has over 400,000 clones; 95% to 97% occur a single time. The ten largest clones take up 0.05% to 0.08% of the sample.

General findings and caveats noted by the study authors: Rarefaction of sorted-subset datasets indicated incomplete sequencing despite the large sequencing depth. Sampling was restricted to blood, and TCR repertoires in tissue are likely to differ from TCR repertoires in blood. When a few donors were compared, the shared fraction of clonotypes was 5% to 6.5% for naive CD4, 3% to 4% for naive CD8, 2% to 2.5% for memory CD4, and 0.4% for memory CD8. Pairwise subsampling led to the expectation that sequencing depth would affect the degree of clonotype sharing among donors. Higher generation probabilities were observed for clonotypes shared by all four sorted-subset donors than for non-shared clonotypes. The genetic and exposure-history diversity represented was limited by the small number of donors. Larger estimated clonotype richness was generally found for naive subsets than for memory subsets.

Input material: naive CD4+ T cells sorted from blood. Per the publication, the cell subset or site label means: CD45RA+ positively selected. This sequence originates from a woman aged 25 to 39 in good health.

The CDR3: CASSPNLAGGYNEQFF. The nucleotide sequence is TGCGCCAGCAGCCCCAATCTAGCGGGAGGGTACAATGAGCAGTTCTTC. The V gene is TRBV4-1 and the J gene is TRBJ2-1, and TRBD2 aligns with 12 junction nucleotides. Per the germline V gene, MGHRA is the CDR1 and YSYEKL is the CDR2. The cysteine opens and the phenylalanine closes a CDR3 of 16 amino acids. Only the CDR3 portion is preserved as DNA: 48 bases, with reading frame beginning at the first base. Trimming accounts for 4 bases at V and 4 bases at J, while the number of junction bases matched to no gene is 5.